The source of this T cell receptor (beta chain) is a study of blood T cell repertoires in COVID-19. Looking at the study overall: COVID-19 samples collected from the United States, Italy and Spain covered acute and convalescent phases. PBMCs, B-cell-depleted T cells, or T cells were the source of the cDNA or gDNA that made up the material.

As processed by the authors: Reference gene primers were amplified, and this amplification served to estimate nucleated cell counts. The protocol was immunoSEQ multiplex PCR, while the TCRdb copy is restricted to in-frame clones and leaves out a portion. D and trimming come from the DNA, and the V and J calls and clone size come from that table. The table has over 50,000 clones, 80% to 90% seen once. Trimming cost V 5 bases and J 0 bases, with 15 bases left between them. Per germline, CDR1 SGHVS and CDR2 FQNEAQ. CDR3 length: 16 residues. The sequenced material came from peripheral blood. The TCR was taken from a man aged 80 or over with acute or convalescent COVID-19. V and J are TRBV7-8 and TRBJ2-3; perhaps TRBD2 as D (7 bases). DNA of the CDR3: TGTGCCAGCAGCCCGAGGGGGGGGTATAGCACAGATACGCAGTATTTT. Amino acids: CASSPRGGYSTDTQYF.